The 21 T cell receptor beta chains below come from one sample, sequenced in a study of beta chain features in type 1 diabetes. Study observations and caveats: Shortening that was moderate but significant affected the TCRB CDR3s of Type 1 diabetes patients in all four CD4+ subsets.

Reverse transcription of all isolated RNA meant that expressed TCRB transcripts were sequenced. TCRdb's copy holds only in-frame clones and misses some; the assay was immunoSEQ multiplex PCR. The repertoire consists of about 27,000 clones, with approximately 51% occurring once and the leading ten covering approximately 1.5%. For these receptors, no antigen is known. Sequencing used Tregs from blood. The receptors shown here come from a woman younger than 35 with type 1 diabetes.

In its sample, this clone was seen a few times. The V and J genes are TRBV7-2 and TRBJ2-3, with D maybe TRBD2 (6 bases). The CDR3 totals 14 residues. The germline V gene has CDR1 SGHTA and CDR2 FQGNSA. Trimming removed 5 bases from V and 0 bases from J, with 9 bases in between. The CDR3: CASSPGLSTDTQYF. CDR3 in DNA: TGTGCCAGCAGCCCGGGACTTAGCACAGATACGCAGTATTTT.

The chain combines TRBV18 with TRBJ2-4; no clear D. Per the germline V gene, CDR1 is KGHSH and CDR2 is LQKENI. The V end was cut by 2 bases, the J end by 2 bases, with 16 bases between. CDR3 length: 17 residues. The CDR3 DNA follows: TGTGCCAGCTCACCAATATCTCCGGCGGCGTCCAAAAACATTCAGTACTTC. Its protein product is CASSPISPAASKNIQYF.

The chain is built from TRBV29-1 and TRBJ2-6; unclear D gene. CDR1 and CDR2 (germline): SQVTM, ANQGSEA. V lost 3 bases to trimming and J lost 0 bases, with 9 bases between them. The CDR3 sequence is 15 residues long. This CDR3 is CSVESSGSGANVLTF. CDR3 in DNA: TGCAGCGTTGAGTCCTCGGGCTCTGGGGCCAACGTCCTGACTTTC.

The chain employs TRBV5-5 and TRBJ1-4, with D unresolved. This CDR3 spans 16 amino acids. V was shortened by 2 bases and J by 0 bases, with 11 bases between the two germline ends. CDR1 is SGHKS, CDR2 YYEKEE, per germline (reference sequence). Here the CDR3 reads CASSFGRAATNEKLFF. The CDR3, as DNA: TGTGCCAGCAGCTTCGGTAGAGCCGCAACTAATGAAAAACTGTTTTTT.

This clone was seen a few times. This chain connects TRBV5-1 to TRBJ2-7, with D possibly TRBD1 on 6 matching bases. Deletions cut 2 bases from V and 0 bases from J, with 9 bases between. The CDR3 consists of 14 residues. Germline loops: CDR1 SGHRS, CDR2 YFSETQ. The DNA of the CDR3 is TGCGCCAGCAGCTTTGGGACACCCTCCTACGAGCAGTACTTC. Encoded protein: CASSFGTPSYEQYF.

The chain carries TRBV7-2 and TRBJ2-3; 13 positions agree with TRBD2. V was clipped by 4 bases and J by 3 bases; unmatched bases: 7. Germline CDR1 SGHTA, CDR2 FQGNSA. The CDR3 is made up of 17 amino acids. The CDR3 sequence is CASSSTGTSGVTDTQYF. CDR3 nucleotides: TGTGCCAGCAGCTCAACCGGGACTAGCGGGGTAACAGATACGCAGTATTTT. Together with reference TRBV7-2 and TRBJ2-3, the CDR3 gives the full variable domain: GAGVSQSPSNKVTEKGKDVELRCDPISGHTALYWYRQSLGQGLEFLIYFQGNSAPDKSGLPSDRFSAERTGGSVSTLTIQRTQQEDSAVYLCASSSTGTSGVTDTQYFGPGTRLTVL.

V usage is TRBV5-4 and J usage is TRBJ2-5; TRBD2 matches at 7 bases. The junction had 16 bases not matched to a gene; V was cut back by 4 bases and J by 7 bases. This CDR3 region has 16 residues. CDR1 is SGHNT, CDR2 YYREEE, per germline (reference sequence). CDR3 nucleotide sequence: TGTGCCAGCAGCGCCGGACTAGAAGCGGGTATTGGGACCCAGTACTTC. Amino acids: CASSAGLEAGIGTQYF.

In DNA form, the CDR3 reads TGTGCCAGCACCTACACGGGACAGGGATGGGCCAACGTCCTGACTTTC. Its protein product is CASTYTGQGWANVLTF. The chain couples TRBV6-6 to TRBJ2-6; 9 bases match TRBD1. V lost 7 bases and J lost 5; bases outside the gene matches: 9. CDR3 length: 16 residues. CDR1 and CDR2 from the germline V gene are MNHNY and SVGAGI (reference sequence).

The rearrangement links TRBV2 to TRBJ2-3, with TRBD2 matching over 7 bases. CDR3 size: 15 residues. Germline lookup yields CDR1 SNHLY and CDR2 FYNNEI. V trimming: 2 bases; J trimming: 2 bases; junction bases outside the gene matches: 4. The CDR3 region has the DNA TGTGCCAGCAGTGAACGGCGGGAGACCACAGATACGCAGTATTTT. It codes for CASSERRETTDTQYF.

This chain joins TRBV28 and TRBJ2-5; D call uncertain. The DNA end lines up better with TRBJ2-7; the J call may be wrong. Looked up from germline, CDR1 is MDHEN and CDR2 is SYDVKM. The CDR3 has 16 residues. The CDR3 bases are TGTGCCAGCAGCCAGAGGCTACCTAAAACTAATTACGAGCAGTACTTC. It yields the protein CASSQRLPKTNYEQYF.

This clone has only a few counts. The chain joins TRBV28 to TRBJ2-3; 10 bases line up with TRBD2. The trim removed 4 bases at V and 6 bases at J, leaving 4 bases unmatched. CDR1 MDHEN and CDR2 SYDVKM come from the germline V gene. The CDR3 consists of 14 residues. Here the CDR3 reads CASSSLAGADTQYF. The DNA for the CDR3 is TGTGCCAGCAGTTCGCTAGCGGGAGCGGATACGCAGTATTTT.

The chain carries TRBV6-6 and TRBJ2-7; 10 positions match TRBD1. After removal of 4 bases from V and 8 bases from J, the junction contained 5 bases not matched to a gene. Germline V gene lookup returns CDR1 MNHNY and CDR2 SVGAGI (reference sequence). This CDR3 has 13 residues. The CDR3, as DNA: TGTGCCAGCAGTTCCGGGACAGGGGTTAAGCAGTACGTC. It codes for CASSSGTGVKQYV.

This chain uses TRBV6-1 with TRBJ2-7; a possible D gene is TRBD2 (5 bases). The CDR3 contains 13 residues. Trimming removed 7 bases at V and 12 bases at J, with 22 bases between. The germline V gene encodes CDR1 MNHNS and CDR2 SASEGT. CDR3 amino acids: CASTGSGNRAWYF. CDR3 nucleotide sequence: TGTGCCAGCACGGGGTCCGGAAATCGGGCCTGGTACTTC.

The rearrangement links TRBV7-9 to TRBJ2-1, with 7 bases matching TRBD1. With 2 bases clipped from V and 1 base from J, the junction kept 5 bases outside the gene matches. There are 16 residues in the CDR3. Germline lookup yields CDR1 SEHNR and CDR2 FQNEAQ (reference sequence). The CDR3 reads CASSLNRGISYNEQFF. CDR3 coding DNA: TGTGCCAGCAGCTTAAACAGGGGCATTTCCTACAATGAGCAGTTCTTC. The whole variable domain, remainder taken from reference TRBV7-9 and TRBJ2-1, is DTGVSQNPRHKITKRGQNVTFRCDPISEHNRLYWYRQTLGQGPEFLTYFQNEAQLEKSRLLSDRFSAERPKGSFSTLEIQRTEQGDSAMYLCASSLNRGISYNEQFFGPGTRLTVL.

The chain links TRBV18 to TRBJ2-7, with TRBD2 identical over 9 bases. Germline V gives CDR1 KGHSH, CDR2 LQKENI. The V gene end was trimmed by 0 bases and the J gene end by 5 bases; junction bases not matched to a gene: 11. The CDR3 totals 17 residues. DNA of the CDR3: TGTGCCAGCTCACCACCCCGGGGAATAGCGGGAGAGAACGAGCAGTACTTC. Its translation: CASSPPRGIAGENEQYF.

This rearrangement joins TRBV19 to TRBJ1-5; no firm D call. V was cut by 3 bases and J by 3 bases, with 15 bases left in between. The CDR3 covers 16 residues. The germline CDR1 and CDR2 sequences are LNHDA and SQIVND (reference sequence). CDR3 residues: CASSIRGLSTNQPQHF. The CDR3 nucleotides are TGTGCCAGTAGTATCAGAGGGCTTAGTACCAATCAGCCCCAGCATTTT.

The chain links TRBV30 to TRBJ2-6; D is ambiguous. CDR3 length: 13 residues. Germline values: CDR1 GTSNPN, CDR2 SVGIG (reference sequence). The V gene lost 3 bases and the J gene lost 3 bases, with 6 bases spanning the gap. The CDR3 DNA reads TGTGCCTGGAGCGGTGGTGGGGCCAACGTCCTGACTTTC. It specifies CAWSGGGANVLTF. Supplemented by reference TRBV30 and TRBJ2-6, the full variable domain reads SQTIHQWPATLVQPVGSPLSLECTVEGTSNPNLYWYRQAAGRGLQLLFYSVGIGQISSEVPQNLSASRPQDRQFILSSKKLLLSDSGFYLCAWSGGGANVLTFGAGSRLTVL.

V is TRBV5-8 and J is TRBJ1-2; D perhaps matches TRBD1 (5 bases). The CDR3 runs 16 residues. The V end lost 2 bases, the J end lost 1 base, and 15 bases lay between the germline ends. The germline gives CDR1 SGHTS, CDR2 YDEGEE. The CDR3 loop reads CASSLWRDLLNYGYTF. Here the CDR3 DNA reads TGTGCCAGCAGCTTATGGCGGGACCTTCTTAACTATGGCTACACCTTC.

J is TRBJ2-3 and V is TRBV7-8; 12 positions match TRBD2. Germline V gives CDR1 SGHVS, CDR2 FQNEAQ. This CDR3 has 17 residues. J lost 0 bases, V lost 4 bases, and 5 bases had no gene match. CDR3 DNA sequence: TGTGCCAGCAGCTCCTCCGGGACTAGCGGGAGCACAGATACGCAGTATTTT. This encodes CASSSSGTSGSTDTQYF.

The chain uses TRBV5-1 and TRBJ2-2; D is perhaps TRBD2 (5 bases). The length of the CDR3 is 17 residues. Germline V lookup: CDR1 SGHRS, CDR2 YFSETQ. V dropped 4 bases and J dropped 5 bases, with 21 bases sitting between them. CDR3 sequence reads: CASSRTAKGVGTGELFF. The CDR3, as DNA: TGCGCCAGCAGCCGGACCGCCAAGGGAGTCGGGACCGGGGAGCTGTTTTTT.

The V and J genes are TRBV5-1 and TRBJ2-1, with D perhaps TRBD2 (5 bases). CDR3 length: 14 residues. The germline V and J ends were trimmed by 0 bases and 6 bases, with 10 bases remaining between them. Germline values: CDR1 SGHRS, CDR2 YFSETQ. CDR3 protein: CASSLGERANEQFF. For the CDR3, the DNA is TGCGCCAGCAGCTTGGGTGAGAGGGCCAATGAGCAGTTCTTC.